This T cell receptor beta chain emerged from a study of blood T cells in healthy people across ages. A J-beta primer mix and a sample-barcoded 5' primer were used in a second PCR of roughly 6 to 11 cycles. TCRdb reprocessed the 5' RACE reads with MiXCR, giving one entry per CDR3 protein. In the table there are 2 million or so distinct CDR3 sequences, roughly 50% of which are singletons. This clonotype was detected only a few times. Trimming stripped 2 bases from V and 0 bases from J, with 12 bases between. Germline lookup yields CDR1 SGHDT and CDR2 YYEEEE. This CDR3 region has 16 residues. The origin of this receptor is a woman aged 40 to 50 in good health. The chain carries TRBV5-6 and TRBJ2-4, with D unresolved. The sequencing sample was made of blood. Written as DNA, the CDR3 is TGTGCCAGCAGCTTCTGGACGGAACTAGCCAAAAACATTCAGTACTTC. Its translation is CASSFWTELAKNIQYF.